Below are 20 T cell receptor beta chains sequenced from a single sample in a study of blood T cell repertoires in COVID-19. Produced via immunoSEQ multiplex PCR; TCRdb's table is partial and in-frame only. This sample has approximately 320,000 clones; 80% to 90% occur once, and the top ten carry around 8.9%. Source material: PBMCs or T cells enriched from blood (not recorded which). These receptors were collected from a young woman who had recovered from COVID-19.

V and J are TRBV18 and TRBJ1-1, with TRBD1 matching over 7 bases. J gave up 5 bases and V 5 bases, and 5 bases lay outside the gene matches. Germline values: CDR1 KGHSH, CDR2 LQKENI. This CDR3 region has 13 residues. The CDR3 sequence: CASSSTGETEAFF. CDR3 in DNA: TGTGCCAGCTCAAGCACAGGGGAGACTGAAGCTTTCTTT.

The V call is TRBV7-2, the J call TRBJ2-7; no firm D call. The V end lost 3 bases, the J end lost 2 bases, and 26 bases lay between the germline ends. The CDR3 has 19 residues. The germline CDR1 and CDR2 sequences are SGHTA and FQGNSA. In DNA, the CDR3 is TGTGCCAGCAGCTTGCCACCGATCCGTTGGGCAGATCAACCCTACGAGCAGTACTTC. Encoded protein: CASSLPPIRWADQPYEQYF.

The chain links TRBV9 to TRBJ2-7, with 8 bases that match TRBD2. With 4 bases clipped from V and 5 bases from J, the junction kept 11 bases outside the gene matches. There are 15 residues in the CDR3. Germline lookup yields CDR1 SGDLS and CDR2 YYNGEE. CDR3 amino acids: CASSPTGTSSDEQYF. In DNA, the CDR3 is TGTGCCAGCAGCCCAACGGGGACTAGTTCTGACGAGCAGTACTTC.

The chain has TRBV14 and TRBJ1-2; tentative D call: TRBD1 (5 bases). CDR1 is SGHDN, CDR2 FVKESK, per germline. The V end lost 0 bases, the J end lost 6 bases, and 14 bases lay between the germline ends. The length of the CDR3 is 15 residues. The CDR3 nucleotides are TGTGCCAGCAGCCAAGATTGGGGCAGGGTAGATGGCTACACCTTC. Its translation: CASSQDWGRVDGYTF.

This chain uses TRBV15 with TRBJ2-7; TRBD1 might be the D (5 bases). Germline CDR1 and CDR2: LNHNV and YYDKDF (reference sequence). The ends were cut back, 0 bases at V and 2 bases at J, with 11 bases in the middle. The CDR3 consists of 15 residues. Here the CDR3 DNA reads TGTGCCACCAGCAGAGAAGGGCAGGGAACCTACGAGCAGTACTTC. Translated, it gives CATSREGQGTYEQYF.

This clone was detected only once. The rearrangement links TRBV2 to TRBJ2-1; maybe TRBD2 (5 bases). CDR3 size: 15 residues. The V end was cut by 7 bases, the J end by 14 bases, with 27 bases between. Germline V gives CDR1 SNHLY, CDR2 FYNNEI. The CDR3 nucleotides read TGTGCCAGCAAACTCCTACGCGAGGGATCCCAAAGGAAGTTCTTC. This encodes CASKLLREGSQRKFF.

The V call is TRBV14, the J call TRBJ1-2; 8 bases match TRBD1. The length of the CDR3 is 14 residues. V gave up 8 bases and J gave up 8 bases; unmatched junction bases: 13. Germline loops: CDR1 SGHDN, CDR2 FVKESK. The CDR3 sequence: CASESGTGGSGYTF. CDR3 in DNA: TGTGCCAGCGAATCCGGGACAGGAGGCTCCGGCTACACCTTC.

The V and J genes are TRBV2 and TRBJ2-1, with no clear D. The V end was cut by 0 bases, the J end by 10 bases, with 13 bases between. The length of the CDR3 is 14 residues. Germline V gene data show CDR1 as SNHLY and CDR2 as FYNNEI. For the CDR3, the DNA is TGTGCCAGCAGTGAAGCGCTCGTCAGGAAAGAGCAGTTCTTC. Translation: CASSEALVRKEQFF.

The V call is TRBV27, the J call TRBJ2-5; tentative D call: TRBD1 (6 bases). Trimming took off 2 bases at V and 3 bases at J, with 10 bases between the two ends. Germline-derived CDR1 and CDR2 are MNHEY and SMNVEV (reference sequence). The CDR3 contains 14 residues. The CDR3 bases are TGTGCCAGCAGTTTACTAGGGGGAGAAGAGACCCAGTACTTC. This translates into CASSLLGGEETQYF.

The CDR3 nucleotides are TGTGCCAGCAGCCCGCAATCGTTTGTGAGCACTGAAGCTTTCTTT. Translation: CASSPQSFVSTEAFF. The rearrangement joins TRBV9 to TRBJ1-1, with no clear D. V lost 4 bases to trimming and J lost 4 bases, with 17 bases between them. Germline V gene sequence: CDR1 SGDLS, CDR2 YYNGEE. CDR3 length: 15 amino acids.

The chain employs TRBV27 and TRBJ2-1; D not resolved. V lost 2 bases to trimming and J lost 0 bases, with 8 bases between them. The CDR3 is made up of 15 amino acids. In germline, CDR1 is MNHEY, CDR2 SMNVEV (reference sequence). CDR3 coding DNA: TGTGCCAGCAGTTTAAACCCCAGCTCCTACAATGAGCAGTTCTTC. Amino acids: CASSLNPSSYNEQFF.

CDR3 residues: CASSLGGQAEAFF. The CDR3 region has the DNA TGTGCCAGCAGCTTAGGAGGGCAGGCTGAAGCTTTCTTT. The rearrangement links TRBV7-8 to TRBJ1-1; D uncertain. Germline lookup yields CDR1 SGHVS and CDR2 FQNEAQ. The V gene lost 1 base and the J gene lost 6 bases, with 9 bases spanning the gap. CDR3 size: 13 residues.

The chain employs TRBV4-3 and TRBJ2-2; unclear D gene. In germline, CDR1 is LGHNA, CDR2 YSLEER. Between the trimmed V and J ends, which lost 4 bases and 3 bases, there was a span of 9 bases. The CDR3 spans 14 residues. As DNA, the CDR3 is TGCGCCAGCAGCCGCGATAAATACACCGGGGAGCTGTTTTTT. This sequence encodes CASSRDKYTGELFF.

The J gene is TRBJ1-2, the V gene TRBV30; D not certain. From germline, CDR1 is GTSNPN and CDR2 SVGIG (reference sequence). Trimming stripped 3 bases from V and 4 bases from J, with 18 bases between. CDR3 length: 15 amino acids. The CDR3 here is CAWRVGVWSGYGYTF. The CDR3 nucleotides read TGTGCCTGGAGGGTAGGAGTTTGGTCCGGCTATGGCTACACCTTC.

This sequence joins TRBV29-1 and TRBJ1-2; D is unresolved. CDR1 and CDR2 (germline): SQVTM, ANQGSEA. V lost 1 base and J 6 bases, leaving 9 bases between the germline ends. The CDR3 extends over 12 amino acids. The CDR3 here is CSVEARDDGYTF. CDR3 nucleotide sequence: TGCAGCGTTGAAGCCCGGGATGATGGCTACACCTTC.

The chain uses TRBV6-5 and TRBJ2-5; 10 positions match TRBD1. V lost 5 bases to trimming and J lost 4 bases; unmatched junction nucleotides: 4. CDR1 is MNHEY and CDR2 is SVGAGI in the germline V gene. There are 14 residues in the CDR3. CDR3 sequence: CASSTRDRGETQYF. CDR3 DNA: TGTGCCAGCAGTACCCGGGACAGGGGAGAGACCCAGTACTTC.

The chain uses TRBV5-1 and TRBJ1-1; D remains ambiguous. Germline loops: CDR1 SGHRS, CDR2 YFSETQ. Trimming took 3 bases from V and 1 from J, leaving 10 bases between them. The length of the CDR3 is 14 residues. CDR3 loop: CASSYDGGNTEAFF. In nucleotides, the CDR3 is TGCGCCAGCAGCTACGACGGCGGGAACACTGAAGCTTTCTTT. The variable domain in full, completed from reference TRBV5-1 and TRBJ1-1, reads KAGVTQTPRYLIKTRGQQVTLSCSPISGHRSVSWYQQTPGQGLQFLFEYFSETQRNKGNFPGRFSGRQFSNSRSEMNVSTLELGDSALYLCASSYDGGNTEAFFGQGTRLTVV.

The CDR3 spells CATRPAQGGSRGPQHF. For the CDR3, the DNA is TGTGCCACCCGCCCCGCTCAGGGAGGTTCACGAGGGCCCCAGCATTTT. This chain links TRBV6-6 with TRBJ1-5; a weak D match, TRBD1 (5 bases). CDR1 and CDR2 (germline): MNHNY, SVGAGI (reference sequence). This CDR3 spans 16 amino acids. Trimming took 10 bases from V and 9 from J, leaving 28 bases between them.

This sequence joins TRBV4-2 and TRBJ2-1; D is unclear. Trimming pared 5 bases from V and 9 bases from J, leaving 8 bases between. The CDR3 has 11 amino acids. Per the germline V gene, CDR1 is LGHNA and CDR2 is YNFKEQ. The CDR3: CASSSDLEQFF. In DNA form, the CDR3 reads TGTGCCAGCAGCTCAGATCTTGAGCAGTTCTTC.

The chain couples TRBV7-3 to TRBJ1-2; 7 nucleotides align to TRBD1. The CDR3 is 12 residues long. The junction had 5 bases not matched to a gene; V was cut back by 6 bases and J by 7 bases. CDR1 is SGHTA, CDR2 FQGTGA, per germline. CDR3 coding DNA: TGTGCCAGCAGGGACGACAGGGCTGGCTACACCTTC. This translates into CASRDDRAGYTF. Together with reference TRBV7-3 and TRBJ1-2, the CDR3 gives the full variable domain: GAGVSQTPSNKVTEKGKYVELRCDPISGHTALYWYRQSLGQGPEFLIYFQGTGAADDSGLPNDRFFAVRPEGSVSTLKIQRTERGDSAVYLCASRDDRAGYTFGSGTRLTVV.